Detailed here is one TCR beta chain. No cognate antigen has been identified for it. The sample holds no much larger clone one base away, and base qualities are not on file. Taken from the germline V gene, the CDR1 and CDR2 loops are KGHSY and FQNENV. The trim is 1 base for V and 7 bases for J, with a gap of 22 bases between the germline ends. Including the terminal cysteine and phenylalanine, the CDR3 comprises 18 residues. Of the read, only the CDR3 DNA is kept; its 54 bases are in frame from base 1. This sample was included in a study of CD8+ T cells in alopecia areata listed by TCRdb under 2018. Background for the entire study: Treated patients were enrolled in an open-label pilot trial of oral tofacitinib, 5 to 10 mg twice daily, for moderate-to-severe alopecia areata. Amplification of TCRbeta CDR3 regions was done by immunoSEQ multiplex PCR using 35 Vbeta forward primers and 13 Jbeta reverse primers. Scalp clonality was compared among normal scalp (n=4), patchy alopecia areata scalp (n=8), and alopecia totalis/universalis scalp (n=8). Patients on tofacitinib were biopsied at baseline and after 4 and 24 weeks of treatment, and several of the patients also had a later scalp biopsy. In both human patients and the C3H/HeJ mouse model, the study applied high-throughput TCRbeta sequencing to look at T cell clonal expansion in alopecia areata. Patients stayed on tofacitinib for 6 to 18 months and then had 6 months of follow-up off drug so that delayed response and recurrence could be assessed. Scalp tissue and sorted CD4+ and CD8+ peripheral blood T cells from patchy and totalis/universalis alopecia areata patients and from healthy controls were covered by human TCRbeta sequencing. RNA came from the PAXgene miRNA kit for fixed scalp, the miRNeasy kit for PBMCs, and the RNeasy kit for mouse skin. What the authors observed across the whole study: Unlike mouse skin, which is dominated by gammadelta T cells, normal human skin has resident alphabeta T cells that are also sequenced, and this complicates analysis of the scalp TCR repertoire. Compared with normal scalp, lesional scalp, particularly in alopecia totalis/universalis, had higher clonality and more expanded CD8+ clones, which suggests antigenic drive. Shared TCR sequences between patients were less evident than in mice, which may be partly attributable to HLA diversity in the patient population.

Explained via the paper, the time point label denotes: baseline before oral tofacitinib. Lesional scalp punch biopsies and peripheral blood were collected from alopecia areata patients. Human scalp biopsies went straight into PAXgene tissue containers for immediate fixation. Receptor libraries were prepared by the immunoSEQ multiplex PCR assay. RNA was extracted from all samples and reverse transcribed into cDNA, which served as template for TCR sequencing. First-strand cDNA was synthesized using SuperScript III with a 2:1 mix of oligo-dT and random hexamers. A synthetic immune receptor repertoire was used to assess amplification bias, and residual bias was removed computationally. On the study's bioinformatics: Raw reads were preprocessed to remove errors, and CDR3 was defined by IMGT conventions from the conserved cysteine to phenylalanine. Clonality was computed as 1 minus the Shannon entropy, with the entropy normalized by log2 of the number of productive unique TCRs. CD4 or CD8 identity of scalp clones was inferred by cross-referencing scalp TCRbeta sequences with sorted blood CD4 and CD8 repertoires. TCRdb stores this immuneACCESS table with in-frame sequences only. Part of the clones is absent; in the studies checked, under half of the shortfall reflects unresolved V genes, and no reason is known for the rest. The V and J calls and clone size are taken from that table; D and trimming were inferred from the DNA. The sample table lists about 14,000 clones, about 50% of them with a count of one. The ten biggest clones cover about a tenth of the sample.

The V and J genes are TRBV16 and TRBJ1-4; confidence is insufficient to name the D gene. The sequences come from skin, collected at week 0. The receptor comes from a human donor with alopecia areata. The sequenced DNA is TGTGCCAGCAGCCAATTAGACCCCGGTGGAGAAGAGGGTGAAAAACTGTTTTTT. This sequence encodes CASSQLDPGGEEGEKLFF.